This T cell receptor beta chain was obtained from a study of blood T cell repertoires in COVID-19. This CDR3 is built from 13 residues. Germline CDR1 reads GTSNPN; CDR2 reads SVGIG (reference sequence). Trimming took 4 bases from V and 3 from J; bases not matched to a gene: 5. Individuals drawn from 24 US areas were about 18 to 90 years old. Categorization into cohorts depended on clinical history that participants reported. TCRdb's copy holds only in-frame clones and misses some; the assay was immunoSEQ multiplex PCR. The profile shows approximately 300,000 clones, around 86% of them singletons. Sequencing was performed on PBMCs or T cells enriched from blood (not recorded which). This chain joins TRBV30 and TRBJ2-5, with 7 bases that match TRBD1. This TCR derives from a woman under 30 who had recovered from COVID-19. CDR3 coding DNA: TGTGCCTGGACGACAGGGAACGAAGAGACCCAGTACTTC. Its protein product is CAWTTGNEETQYF.